This T cell receptor beta chain was observed in a study of T cell responses to AZD1222 COVID-19 vaccine. Study outcomes and limitations: Across the whole spike, CD4 TCRs peaked at regions 160-218 and 743-854.

V was clipped by 4 bases and J by 0 bases; unmatched bases: 6. Germline V lookup: CDR1 LGHDT, CDR2 YNNKEL (reference sequence). This CDR3 is 16 amino acids long. The table came from immunoSEQ multiplex PCR; TCRdb's copy has only in-frame clones and leaves some out. The sample includes fewer than 200,000 clones, roughly 90% of them seen just once. As concerns this clone: The antigen is undetermined.

The chain has TRBV3-1 (or the pseudogene TRBV3-2) and TRBJ2-1; TRBD2 matches at 7 bases. This clonotype was sampled from an adult who received the AZD1222 COVID-19 vaccine. Sequencing was performed on peripheral blood, taken 28 days after the second AZD1222 dose. The CDR3 here is CASSPLGGSSYNEQFF. Here the CDR3 DNA reads TGTGCCAGCAGCCCGCTGGGGGGGAGCTCCTACAATGAGCAGTTCTTC.